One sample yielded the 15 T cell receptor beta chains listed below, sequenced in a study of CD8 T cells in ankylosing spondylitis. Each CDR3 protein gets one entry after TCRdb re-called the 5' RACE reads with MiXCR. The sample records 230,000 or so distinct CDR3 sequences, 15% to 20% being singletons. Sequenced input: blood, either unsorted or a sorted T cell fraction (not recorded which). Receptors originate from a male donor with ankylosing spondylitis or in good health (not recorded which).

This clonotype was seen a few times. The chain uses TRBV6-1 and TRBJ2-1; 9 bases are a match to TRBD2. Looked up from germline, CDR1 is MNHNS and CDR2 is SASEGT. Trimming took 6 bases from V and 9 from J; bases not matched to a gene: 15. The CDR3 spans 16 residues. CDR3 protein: CASSPGLAGLGLEQFF. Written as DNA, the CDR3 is TGTGCCAGCAGCCCGGGACTAGCCGGCCTGGGGCTTGAGCAGTTCTTC.

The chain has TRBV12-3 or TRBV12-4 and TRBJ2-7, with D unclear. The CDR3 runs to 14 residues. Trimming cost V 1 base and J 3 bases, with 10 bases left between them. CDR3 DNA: TGTGCCAGCAGTTTAGGACGGACCTTCTACGAGCAGTACTTC. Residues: CASSLGRTFYEQYF.

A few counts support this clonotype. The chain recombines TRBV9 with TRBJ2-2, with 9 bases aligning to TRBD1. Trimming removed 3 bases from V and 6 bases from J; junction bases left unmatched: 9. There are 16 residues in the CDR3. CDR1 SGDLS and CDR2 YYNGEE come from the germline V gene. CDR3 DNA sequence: TGTGCCAGCAGCGAGGCCGGGACAGGGACCTCCGGGGAGCTGTTTTTT. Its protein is CASSEAGTGTSGELFF.

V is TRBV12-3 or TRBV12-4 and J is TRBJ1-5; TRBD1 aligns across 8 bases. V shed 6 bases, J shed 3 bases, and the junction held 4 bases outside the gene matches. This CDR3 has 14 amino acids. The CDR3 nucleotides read TGTGCCAGCAGGTCGGGACAGGACAATCAGCCCCAGCATTTT. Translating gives CASRSGQDNQPQHF.

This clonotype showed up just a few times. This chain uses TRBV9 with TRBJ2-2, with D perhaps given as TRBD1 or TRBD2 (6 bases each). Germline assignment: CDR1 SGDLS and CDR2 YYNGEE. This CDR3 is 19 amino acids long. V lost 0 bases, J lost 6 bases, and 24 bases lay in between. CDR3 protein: CASSVVSGESHPGAGELFF. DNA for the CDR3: TGTGCCAGCAGCGTAGTTTCGGGGGAGTCCCACCCAGGGGCCGGGGAGCTGTTTTTT.

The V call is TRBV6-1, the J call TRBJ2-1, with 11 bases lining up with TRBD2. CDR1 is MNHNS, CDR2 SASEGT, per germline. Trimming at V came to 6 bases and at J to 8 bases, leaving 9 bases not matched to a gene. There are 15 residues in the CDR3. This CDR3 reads CASRSTSGGLDEQFF. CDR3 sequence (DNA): TGTGCCAGCAGAAGCACTAGCGGGGGTCTGGATGAGCAGTTCTTC.

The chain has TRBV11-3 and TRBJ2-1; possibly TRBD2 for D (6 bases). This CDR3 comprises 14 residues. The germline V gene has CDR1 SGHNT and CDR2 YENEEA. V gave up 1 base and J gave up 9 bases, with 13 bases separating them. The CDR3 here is CASSLGGRIGEQFF. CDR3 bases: TGTGCCAGCAGCTTAGGAGGGAGGATCGGTGAGCAGTTCTTC.

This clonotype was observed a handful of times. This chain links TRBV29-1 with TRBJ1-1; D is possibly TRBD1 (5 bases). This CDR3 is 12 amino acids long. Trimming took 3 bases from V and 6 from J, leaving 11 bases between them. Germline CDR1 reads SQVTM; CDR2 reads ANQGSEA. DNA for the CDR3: TGCAGCGTTGAGGGCCTGGGGGCTGAAGCTTTCTTT. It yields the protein CSVEGLGAEAFF.

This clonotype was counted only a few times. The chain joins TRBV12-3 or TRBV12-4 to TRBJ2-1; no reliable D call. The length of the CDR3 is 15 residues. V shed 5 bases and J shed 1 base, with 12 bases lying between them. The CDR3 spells CASSPLGLSYNEQFF. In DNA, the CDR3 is TGTGCCAGCAGTCCTCTCGGTTTGTCCTACAATGAGCAGTTCTTC.

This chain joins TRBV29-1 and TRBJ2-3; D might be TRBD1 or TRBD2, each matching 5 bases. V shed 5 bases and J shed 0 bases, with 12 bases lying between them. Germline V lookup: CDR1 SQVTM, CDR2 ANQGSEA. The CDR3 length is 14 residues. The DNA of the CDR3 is TGCAGCGTTCGCGGCAGGGAGAGCACAGATACGCAGTATTTT. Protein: CSVRGRESTDTQYF.

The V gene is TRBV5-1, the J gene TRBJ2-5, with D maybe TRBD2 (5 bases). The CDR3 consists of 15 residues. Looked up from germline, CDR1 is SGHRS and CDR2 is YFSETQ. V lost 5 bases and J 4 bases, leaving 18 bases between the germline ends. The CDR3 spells CASRNLGELRETQYF. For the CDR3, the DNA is TGCGCCAGCAGGAACCTCGGGGAGCTCCGAGAGACCCAGTACTTC.

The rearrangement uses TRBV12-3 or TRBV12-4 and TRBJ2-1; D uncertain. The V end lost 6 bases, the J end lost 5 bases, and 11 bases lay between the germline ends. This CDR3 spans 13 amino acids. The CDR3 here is CASRIERHNEQFF. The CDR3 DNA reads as TGTGCCAGCAGGATCGAGCGCCACAATGAGCAGTTCTTC.

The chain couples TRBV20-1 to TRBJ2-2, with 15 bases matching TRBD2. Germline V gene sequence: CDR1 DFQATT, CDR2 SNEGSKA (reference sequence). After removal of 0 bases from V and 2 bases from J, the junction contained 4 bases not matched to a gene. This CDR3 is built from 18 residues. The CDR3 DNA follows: TGCAGTGCTAGAGATTGGGGACTAGCGGGAGGCAACACCGGGGAGCTGTTTTTT. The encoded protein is CSARDWGLAGGNTGELFF.

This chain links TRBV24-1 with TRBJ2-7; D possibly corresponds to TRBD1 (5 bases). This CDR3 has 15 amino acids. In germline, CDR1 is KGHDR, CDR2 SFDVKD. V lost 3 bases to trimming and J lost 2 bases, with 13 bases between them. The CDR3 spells CATSDETEGAYEQYF. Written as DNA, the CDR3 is TGTGCCACCAGTGATGAGACAGAAGGAGCCTACGAGCAGTACTTC.

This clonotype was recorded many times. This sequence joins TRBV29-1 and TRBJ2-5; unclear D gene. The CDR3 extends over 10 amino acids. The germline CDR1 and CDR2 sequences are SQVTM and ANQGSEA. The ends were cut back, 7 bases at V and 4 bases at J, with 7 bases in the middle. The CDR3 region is CSARLETQYF. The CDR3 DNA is TGCAGCGCGAGATTAGAGACCCAGTACTTC.